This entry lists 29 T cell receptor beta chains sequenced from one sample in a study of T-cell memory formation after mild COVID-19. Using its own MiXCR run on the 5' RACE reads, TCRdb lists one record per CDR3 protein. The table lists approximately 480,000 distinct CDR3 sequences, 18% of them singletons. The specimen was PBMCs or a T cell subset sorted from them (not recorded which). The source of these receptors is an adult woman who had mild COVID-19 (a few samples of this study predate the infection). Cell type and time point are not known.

The chain's CDR3 is CASSDTGDDNSPLHF. The CDR3 DNA follows: TGTGCCAGCAGCGACACAGGGGATGATAATTCACCCCTCCACTTT. The chain carries TRBV9 and TRBJ1-6; 7 bases agree with TRBD1. Germline V gene data show CDR1 as SGDLS and CDR2 as YYNGEE. The J segment lost 5 bases and the V segment lost 3 bases, leaving 5 bases of the junction unmatched. CDR3 size: 15 residues.

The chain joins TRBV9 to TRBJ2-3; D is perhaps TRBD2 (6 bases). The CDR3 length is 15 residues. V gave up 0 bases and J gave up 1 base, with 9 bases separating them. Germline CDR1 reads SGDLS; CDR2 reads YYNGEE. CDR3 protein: CASSVVASGTDTQYF. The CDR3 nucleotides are TGTGCCAGCAGCGTAGTGGCTAGCGGCACAGATACGCAGTATTTT.

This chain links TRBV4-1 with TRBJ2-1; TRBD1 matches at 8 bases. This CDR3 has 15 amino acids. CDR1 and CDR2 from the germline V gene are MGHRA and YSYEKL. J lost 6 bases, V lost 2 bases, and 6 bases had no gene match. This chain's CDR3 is CASSQSGGAGNEQFF. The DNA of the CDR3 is TGCGCCAGCAGCCAATCAGGGGGCGCGGGCAATGAGCAGTTCTTC.

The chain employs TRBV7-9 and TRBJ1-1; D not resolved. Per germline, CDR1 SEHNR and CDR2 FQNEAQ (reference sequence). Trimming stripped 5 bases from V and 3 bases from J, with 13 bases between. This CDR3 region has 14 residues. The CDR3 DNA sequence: TGTGCCAGCAGCCCCCAACCAGGTTACACTGAAGCTTTCTTT. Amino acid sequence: CASSPQPGYTEAFF.

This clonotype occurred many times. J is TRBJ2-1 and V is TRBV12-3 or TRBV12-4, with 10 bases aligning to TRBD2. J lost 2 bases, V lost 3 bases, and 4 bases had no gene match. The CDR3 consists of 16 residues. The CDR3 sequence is CASSFGTSGAYNEQFF. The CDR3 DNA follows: TGTGCCAGCAGTTTCGGCACTAGCGGGGCCTACAATGAGCAGTTCTTC.

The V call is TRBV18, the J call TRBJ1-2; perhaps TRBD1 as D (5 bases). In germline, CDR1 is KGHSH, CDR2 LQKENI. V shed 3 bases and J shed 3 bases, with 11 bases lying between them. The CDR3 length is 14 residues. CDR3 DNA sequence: TGTGCCAGCTCACCGTCAGGGCAGGACTATGGCTACACCTTC. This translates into CASSPSGQDYGYTF.

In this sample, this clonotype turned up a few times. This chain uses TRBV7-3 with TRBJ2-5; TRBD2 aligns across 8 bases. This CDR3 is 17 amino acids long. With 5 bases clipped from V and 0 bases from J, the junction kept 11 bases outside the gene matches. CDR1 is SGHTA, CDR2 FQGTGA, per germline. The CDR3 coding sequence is TGTGCCAGCAGCCAAAACGGCCTAGCGGGTTACCAAGAGACCCAGTACTTC. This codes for CASSQNGLAGYQETQYF.

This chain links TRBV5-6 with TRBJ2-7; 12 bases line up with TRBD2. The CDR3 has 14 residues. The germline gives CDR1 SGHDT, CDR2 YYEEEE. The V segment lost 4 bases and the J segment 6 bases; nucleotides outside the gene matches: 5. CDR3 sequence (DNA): TGTGCCAGCAGCGTGACTAGCGGGAGTATCGAGCAGTACTTC. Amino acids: CASSVTSGSIEQYF.

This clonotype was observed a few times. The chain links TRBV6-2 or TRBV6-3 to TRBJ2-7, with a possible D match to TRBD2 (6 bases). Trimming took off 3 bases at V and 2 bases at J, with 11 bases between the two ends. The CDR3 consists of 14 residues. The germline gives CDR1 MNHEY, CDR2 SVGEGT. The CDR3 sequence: CASSYEGGPYEQYF. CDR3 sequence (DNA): TGTGCCAGCAGTTATGAGGGAGGTCCCTACGAGCAGTACTTC.

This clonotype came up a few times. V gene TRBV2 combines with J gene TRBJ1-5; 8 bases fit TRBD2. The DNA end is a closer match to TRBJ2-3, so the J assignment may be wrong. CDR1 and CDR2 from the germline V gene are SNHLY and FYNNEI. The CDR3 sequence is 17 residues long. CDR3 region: CASSSPRGGLGNQPQYF. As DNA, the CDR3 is TGTGCCAGCAGTAGTCCCCGGGGGGGCCTGGGCAATCAGCCCCAGTATTTT.

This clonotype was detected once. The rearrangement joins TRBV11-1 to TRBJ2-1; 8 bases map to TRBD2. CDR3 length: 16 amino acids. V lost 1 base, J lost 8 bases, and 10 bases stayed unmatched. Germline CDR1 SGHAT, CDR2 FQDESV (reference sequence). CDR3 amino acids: CASSLGFGGAMDEQFF. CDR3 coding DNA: TGTGCCAGCAGCTTAGGATTCGGGGGGGCCATGGATGAGCAGTTCTTC.

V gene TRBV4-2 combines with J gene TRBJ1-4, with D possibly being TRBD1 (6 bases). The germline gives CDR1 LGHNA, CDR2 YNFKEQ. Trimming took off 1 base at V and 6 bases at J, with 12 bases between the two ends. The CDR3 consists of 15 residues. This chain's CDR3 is CASSQVGGPDEKLFF. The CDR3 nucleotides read TGTGCCAGCAGCCAAGTGGGGGGGCCCGATGAAAAACTGTTTTTT.

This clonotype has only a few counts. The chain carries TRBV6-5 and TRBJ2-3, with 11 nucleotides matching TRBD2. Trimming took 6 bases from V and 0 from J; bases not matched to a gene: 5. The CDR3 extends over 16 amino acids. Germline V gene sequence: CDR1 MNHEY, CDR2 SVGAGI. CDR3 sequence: CASRAGTSGSTDTQYF. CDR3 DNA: TGTGCCAGCAGGGCGGGGACTAGCGGAAGCACAGATACGCAGTATTTT.

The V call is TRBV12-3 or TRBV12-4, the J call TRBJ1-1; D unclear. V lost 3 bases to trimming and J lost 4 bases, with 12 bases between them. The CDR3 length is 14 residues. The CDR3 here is CASSFTRSGTEAFF. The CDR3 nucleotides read TGTGCCAGCAGTTTTACCCGATCTGGCACTGAAGCTTTCTTT.

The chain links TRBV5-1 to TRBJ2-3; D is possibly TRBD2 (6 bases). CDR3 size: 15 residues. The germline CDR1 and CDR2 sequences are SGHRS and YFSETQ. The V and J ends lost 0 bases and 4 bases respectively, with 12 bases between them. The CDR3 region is CASSLELARADTQYF. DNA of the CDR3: TGCGCCAGCAGCTTGGAGCTAGCGCGGGCAGATACGCAGTATTTT.

This CDR3 reads CASRWSGGANVLTF. The CDR3 nucleotides read TGTGCCAGCCGGTGGTCGGGAGGGGCCAACGTCCTGACTTTC. V usage is TRBV12-3 or TRBV12-4 and J usage is TRBJ2-6, with D possibly TRBD2 on 5 matching bases. The CDR3 totals 14 residues. V lost 8 bases and J 4 bases, leaving 12 bases between the germline ends.

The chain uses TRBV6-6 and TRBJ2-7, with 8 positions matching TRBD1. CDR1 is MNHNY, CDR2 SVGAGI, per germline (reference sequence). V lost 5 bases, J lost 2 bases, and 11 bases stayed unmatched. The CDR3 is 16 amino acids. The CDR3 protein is CASSPLGQATTYEQYF. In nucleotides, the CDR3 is TGTGCCAGCAGTCCCCTGGGACAGGCCACCACCTACGAGCAGTACTTC.

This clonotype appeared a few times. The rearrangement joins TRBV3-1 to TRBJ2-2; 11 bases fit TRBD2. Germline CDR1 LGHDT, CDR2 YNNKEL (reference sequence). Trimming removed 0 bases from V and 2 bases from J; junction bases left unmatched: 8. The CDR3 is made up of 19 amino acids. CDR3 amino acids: CASSQEVAGLADNTGELFF. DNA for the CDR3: TGTGCCAGCAGCCAAGAAGTAGCGGGACTAGCGGATAACACCGGGGAGCTGTTTTTT.

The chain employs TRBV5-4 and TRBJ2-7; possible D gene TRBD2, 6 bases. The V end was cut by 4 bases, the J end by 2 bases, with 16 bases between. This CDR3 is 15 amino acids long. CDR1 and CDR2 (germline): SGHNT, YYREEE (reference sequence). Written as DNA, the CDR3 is TGTGCCAGCAGCGGGGACGGGACTGAGACCTACGAGCAGTACTTC. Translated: CASSGDGTETYEQYF. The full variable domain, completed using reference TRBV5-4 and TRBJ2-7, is ETGVTQSPTHLIKTRGQQVTLRCSSQSGHNTVSWYQQALGQGPQFIFQYYREEENGRGNFPPRFSGLQFPNYSSELNVNALELDDSALYLCASSGDGTETYEQYFGPGTRLTVT.

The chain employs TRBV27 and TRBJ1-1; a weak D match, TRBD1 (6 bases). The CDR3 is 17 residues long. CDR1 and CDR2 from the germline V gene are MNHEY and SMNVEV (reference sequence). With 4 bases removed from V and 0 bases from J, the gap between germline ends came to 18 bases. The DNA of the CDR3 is TGTGCCAGCAGTTCCCAGGGGACGTGGGGCTTGAACACTGAAGCTTTCTTT. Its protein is CASSSQGTWGLNTEAFF.

The CDR3 sequence is CASRHPVGSDTQYF. The CDR3 DNA reads TGTGCCAGCAGGCACCCAGTAGGTTCGGATACGCAGTATTTT. This sequence joins TRBV6-5 and TRBJ2-3; D not resolved. CDR1 is MNHEY and CDR2 is SVGAGI in the germline V gene. This CDR3 contains 14 residues. Trimming removed 6 bases at V and 6 bases at J, with 16 bases between.

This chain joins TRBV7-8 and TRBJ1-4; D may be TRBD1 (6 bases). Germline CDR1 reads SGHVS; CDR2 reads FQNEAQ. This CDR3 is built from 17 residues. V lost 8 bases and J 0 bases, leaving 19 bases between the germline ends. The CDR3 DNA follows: TGTGCCAGCGGAAAGACAGGAGGCTTAACAACTAATGAAAAACTGTTTTTT. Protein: CASGKTGGLTTNEKLFF.

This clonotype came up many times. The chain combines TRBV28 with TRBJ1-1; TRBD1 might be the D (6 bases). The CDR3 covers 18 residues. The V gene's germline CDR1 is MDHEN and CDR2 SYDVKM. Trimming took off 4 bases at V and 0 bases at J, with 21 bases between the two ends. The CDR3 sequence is CASSSRQVHRAMNTEAFF. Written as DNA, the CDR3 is TGTGCCAGCAGTTCCCGACAGGTCCACCGGGCCATGAACACTGAAGCTTTCTTT.

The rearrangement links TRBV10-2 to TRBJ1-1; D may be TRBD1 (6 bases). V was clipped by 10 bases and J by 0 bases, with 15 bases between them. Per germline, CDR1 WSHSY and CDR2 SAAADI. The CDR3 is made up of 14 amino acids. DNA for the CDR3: TGCGCCACCGATCCAGACAGGATGAACACTGAAGCTTTCTTT. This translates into CATDPDRMNTEAFF.

The CDR3 here is CASSPEDRATDTQYF. CDR3 sequence (DNA): TGTGCCAGCAGCCCCGAGGACAGGGCGACAGATACGCAGTATTTT. The chain joins TRBV6-5 to TRBJ2-3, with 8 bases identical to TRBD1. V lost 6 bases and J lost 3; bases outside the gene matches: 8. Germline-derived CDR1 and CDR2 are MNHEY and SVGAGI. There are 15 residues in the CDR3.

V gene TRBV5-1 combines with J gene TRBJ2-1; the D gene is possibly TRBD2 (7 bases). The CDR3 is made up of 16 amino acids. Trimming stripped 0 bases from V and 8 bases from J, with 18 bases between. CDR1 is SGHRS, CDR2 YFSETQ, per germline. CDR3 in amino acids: CASSLGGGGPFDEQFF. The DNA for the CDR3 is TGCGCCAGCAGCTTGGGGGGAGGGGGACCCTTCGATGAGCAGTTCTTC. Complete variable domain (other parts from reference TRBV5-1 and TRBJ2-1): KAGVTQTPRYLIKTRGQQVTLSCSPISGHRSVSWYQQTPGQGLQFLFEYFSETQRNKGNFPGRFSGRQFSNSRSEMNVSTLELGDSALYLCASSLGGGGPFDEQFFGPGTRLTVL.

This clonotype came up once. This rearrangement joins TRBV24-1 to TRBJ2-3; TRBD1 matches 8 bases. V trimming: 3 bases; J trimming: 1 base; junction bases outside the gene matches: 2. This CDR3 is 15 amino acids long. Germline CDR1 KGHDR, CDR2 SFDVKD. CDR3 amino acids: CATSDGTGRTDTQYF. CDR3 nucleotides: TGTGCCACCAGTGATGGGACAGGACGCACAGATACGCAGTATTTT.

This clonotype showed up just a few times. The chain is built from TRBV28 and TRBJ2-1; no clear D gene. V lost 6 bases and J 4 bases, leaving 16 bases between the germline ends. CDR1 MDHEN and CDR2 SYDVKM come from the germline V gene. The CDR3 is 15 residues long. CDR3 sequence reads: CASSPLEVRYNEQFF. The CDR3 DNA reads TGTGCCAGCAGCCCCCTAGAAGTCAGGTACAATGAGCAGTTCTTC.

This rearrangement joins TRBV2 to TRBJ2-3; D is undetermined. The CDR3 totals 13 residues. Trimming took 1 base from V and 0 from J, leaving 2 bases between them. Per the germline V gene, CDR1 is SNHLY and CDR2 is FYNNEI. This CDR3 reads CASSEESTDTQYF. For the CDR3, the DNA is TGTGCCAGCAGTGAAGAAAGCACAGATACGCAGTATTTT.